The clone carrying this T cell receptor beta chain was detected once. Genomic DNA of every subset was divided equally among multiple immunoSEQ plates. The sequenced material, unsorted PBMC DNA, was run on ten immunoSEQ deep assay plates. Clones were sequenced by immunoSEQ multiplex PCR, and TCRdb holds only the in-frame ones, with some missing. The sample consists of fewer than 500,000 clones, about 75% of them appearing once. The germline CDR1 and CDR2 sequences are MNHEY and SVGAGI. The CDR3 length is 15 residues. Trimming cost V 7 bases and J 2 bases; bases outside gene matches: 7. The data were taken from a study of shared clonotypes between healthy human individuals. Turning to the study itself: The study drew on a couple of women and a few men aged 18 to 49 as donors.

Sequencing was done on a sample of PBMCs. This receptor was obtained from a woman in her forties in good health. Some clones in this sample may be carry-over from other donors' samples. The genes are TRBV6-5 and TRBJ2-1; TRBD2 matches at 8 bases. CDR3 region: CASKESGGAYNEQFF. CDR3 nucleotides: TGTGCCAGCAAGGAGAGCGGGGGAGCCTACAATGAGCAGTTCTTC.